The clone carrying this T cell receptor beta chain was seen a handful of times. What it binds is unknown. TCRdb reprocessed the reads via MiXCR and lists one record per CDR3 protein. The sample has about 470,000 distinct CDR3 sequences, about 42% seen once. This entry comes from a study of T cell repertoires in cytomegalovirus infection. Overall study: Used in the study were CMV epitopes, some recently identified and HLA-C-restricted, others well-studied and HLA-B-restricted.

Trimming removed 6 bases from V and 7 bases from J; junction bases left unmatched: 23. The CDR3 runs 19 residues. CDR1 KGHSH and CDR2 LQKENI come from the germline V gene. Overall study findings and caveats: Cumulative frequency of public TCR beta families picked out carriers of CMV plus the relevant HLA. Dominating the ex vivo response were HLA-C-restricted CMV-specific TCR beta clonotypes.

This clonotype was obtained from a human donor in good health (CMV status not recorded). Some clones in this sample may be carry-over from other donors' samples. The source was cultured PBMCs, collected from culture after CMV antigen stimulation. V usage is TRBV18 and J usage is TRBJ2-1; TRBD2 matches 8 bases. The CDR3 nucleotides read TGTGCCAGCTCTCTGACGACGACTAGCGCCACGGGGGGGAGGAATGAGCAGTTCTTC. Its protein is CASSLTTTSATGGRNEQFF.